This TCR beta chain comes out of a study of regulatory T cells in long-lasting Graves disease. Study at large: Positivity for TSH receptor antibodies plus over 5 years of antithyroid drugs meant persistent Graves' disease. Study findings and constraints: The analysis examined peripheral blood only and excluded thyroid tissue.

As for time point: persistent/refractory GD, antithyroid drugs over 5 years with positive TRAb. Following extraction of RNA from PBMCs, that RNA was used to make the TCR library. Patients met American Thyroid Association criteria for Graves' disease. An endocrinology unit in Xi'an, China, supplied the patients. V was cut by 3 bases and J by 11 bases, with 16 bases left in between. From germline, CDR1 is MNHEY and CDR2 SMNVEV (reference sequence). CDR3 length equals 13 residues. About this clonotype: Its antigen is still unknown.

Both iRepertoire HTBI primers and Arm-PCR of CDR3 regions were used to build the TCR beta libraries. Each CDR3 protein gets one entry after TCRdb re-called the multiplex PCR reads with MiXCR. The repertoire consists of hundreds of thousands of distinct CDR3 sequences, with under 25% occurring once and the leading ten covering under 9%. The sequenced sample was peripheral blood mononuclear cells (PBMCs), obtained when the disease was refractory, from a patient treated with antithyroid drugs. The gene calls are TRBV27 and TRBJ2-5; D perhaps matches TRBD2 (5 bases). The receptor was isolated from a female donor with Graves disease. CDR3 residues: CASSFGPMREQYF. The CDR3 bases are TGTGCCAGCAGTTTCGGGCCTATGAGGGAGCAGTACTTC.